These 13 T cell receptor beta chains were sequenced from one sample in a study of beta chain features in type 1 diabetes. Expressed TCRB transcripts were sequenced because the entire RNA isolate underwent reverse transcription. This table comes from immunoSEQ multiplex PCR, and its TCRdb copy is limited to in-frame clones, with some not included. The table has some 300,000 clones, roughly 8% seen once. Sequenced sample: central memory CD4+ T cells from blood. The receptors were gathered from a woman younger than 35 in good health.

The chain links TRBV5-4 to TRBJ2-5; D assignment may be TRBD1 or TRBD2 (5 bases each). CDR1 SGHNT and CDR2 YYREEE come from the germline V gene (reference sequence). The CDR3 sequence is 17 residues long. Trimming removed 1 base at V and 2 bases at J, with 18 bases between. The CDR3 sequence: CASSLLRGSSRQETQYF. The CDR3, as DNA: TGTGCCAGCAGCTTGTTGAGGGGTTCTAGCCGGCAAGAGACCCAGTACTTC.

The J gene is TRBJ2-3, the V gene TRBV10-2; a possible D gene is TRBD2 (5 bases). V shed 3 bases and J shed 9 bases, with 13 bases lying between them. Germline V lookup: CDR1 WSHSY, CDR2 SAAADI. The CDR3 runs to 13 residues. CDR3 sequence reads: CASSDTRVQTQYF. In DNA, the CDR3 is TGCGCCAGCAGTGATACGAGGGTTCAAACGCAGTATTTT.

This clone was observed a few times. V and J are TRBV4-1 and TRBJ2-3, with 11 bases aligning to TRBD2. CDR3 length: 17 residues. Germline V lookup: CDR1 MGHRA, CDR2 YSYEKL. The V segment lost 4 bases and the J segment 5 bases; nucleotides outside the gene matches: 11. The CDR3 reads CASSPGLAASLGDTQYF. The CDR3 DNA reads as TGCGCCAGCAGCCCGGGACTAGCGGCATCGTTGGGAGATACGCAGTATTTT.

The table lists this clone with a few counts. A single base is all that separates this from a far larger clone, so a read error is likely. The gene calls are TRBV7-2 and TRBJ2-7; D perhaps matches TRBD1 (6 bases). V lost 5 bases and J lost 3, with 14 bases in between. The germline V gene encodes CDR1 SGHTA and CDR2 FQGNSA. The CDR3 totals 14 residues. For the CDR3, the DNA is TGTGCCAGCAGCCGCGTCCCGGACAGCTACGAGCAGTACTTC. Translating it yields CASSRVPDSYEQYF.

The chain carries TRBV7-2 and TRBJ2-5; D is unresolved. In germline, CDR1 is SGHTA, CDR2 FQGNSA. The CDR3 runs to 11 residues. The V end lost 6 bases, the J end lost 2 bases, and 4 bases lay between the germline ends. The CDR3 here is CASSMQETQYF. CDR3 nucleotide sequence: TGTGCCAGCAGTATGCAAGAGACCCAGTACTTC.

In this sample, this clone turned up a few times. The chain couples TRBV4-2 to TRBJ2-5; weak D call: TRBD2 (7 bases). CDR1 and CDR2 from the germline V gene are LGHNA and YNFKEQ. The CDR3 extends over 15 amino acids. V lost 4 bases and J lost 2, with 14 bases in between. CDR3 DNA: TGTGCCAGCAGCCCAAAAGGGGGGGAACAAGAGACCCAGTACTTC. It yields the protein CASSPKGGEQETQYF.

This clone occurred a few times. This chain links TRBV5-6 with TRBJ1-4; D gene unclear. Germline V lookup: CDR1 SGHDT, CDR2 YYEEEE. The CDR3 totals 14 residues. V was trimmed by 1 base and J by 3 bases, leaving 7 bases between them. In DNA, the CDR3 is TGTGCCAGCAGCTTGAAGTCGGCTAATGAAAAACTGTTTTTT. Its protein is CASSLKSANEKLFF.

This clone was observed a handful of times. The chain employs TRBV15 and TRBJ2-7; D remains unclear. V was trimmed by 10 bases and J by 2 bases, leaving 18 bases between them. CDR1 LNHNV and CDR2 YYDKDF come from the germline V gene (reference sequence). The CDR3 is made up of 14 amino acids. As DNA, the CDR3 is TGTGCCATCAGTGGAACAAGTATCGCCTACGAGCAGTACGTC. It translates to CAISGTSIAYEQYV.

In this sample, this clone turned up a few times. The CDR3 protein is CASSPLAGGYNEQFF. CDR3 sequence (DNA): TGCGCCAGCAGCCCCCTAGCGGGGGGATACAATGAGCAGTTCTTC. The gene calls are TRBV4-3 and TRBJ2-1, with 11 bases identical to TRBD2. This CDR3 is 15 amino acids long. Germline lookup yields CDR1 LGHNA and CDR2 YSLEER. V lost 4 bases to trimming and J lost 4 bases; unmatched junction nucleotides: 3.

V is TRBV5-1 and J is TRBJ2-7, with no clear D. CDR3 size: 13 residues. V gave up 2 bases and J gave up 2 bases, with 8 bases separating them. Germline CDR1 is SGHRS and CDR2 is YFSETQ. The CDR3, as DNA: TGCGCCAGCAGCTTTCCAGGAACCTACGAGCAGTACTTC. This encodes CASSFPGTYEQYF. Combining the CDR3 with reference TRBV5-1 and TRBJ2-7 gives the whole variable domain KAGVTQTPRYLIKTRGQQVTLSCSPISGHRSVSWYQQTPGQGLQFLFEYFSETQRNKGNFPGRFSGRQFSNSRSEMNVSTLELGDSALYLCASSFPGTYEQYFGPGTRLTVT.

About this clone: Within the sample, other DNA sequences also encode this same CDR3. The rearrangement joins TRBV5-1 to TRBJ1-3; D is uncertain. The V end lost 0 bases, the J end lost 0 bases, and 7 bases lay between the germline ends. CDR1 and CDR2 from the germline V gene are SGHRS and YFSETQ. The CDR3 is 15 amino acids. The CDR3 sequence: CASSLGRNSGNTIYF. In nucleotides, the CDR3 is TGCGCCAGCAGCTTGGGACGGAACTCTGGAAACACCATATATTTT.

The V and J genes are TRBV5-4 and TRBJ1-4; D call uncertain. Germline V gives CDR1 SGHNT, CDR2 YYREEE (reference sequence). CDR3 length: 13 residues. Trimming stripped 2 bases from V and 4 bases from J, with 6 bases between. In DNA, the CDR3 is TGTGCCAGCAGCTTCAGTCTTAATGAAAAACTGTTTTTT. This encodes CASSFSLNEKLFF.

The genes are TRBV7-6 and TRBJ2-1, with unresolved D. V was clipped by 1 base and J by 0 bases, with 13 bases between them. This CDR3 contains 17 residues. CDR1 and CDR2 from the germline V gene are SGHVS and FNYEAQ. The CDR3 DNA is TGTGCCAGCAGCTTAGGAGCCGGTCCCCTCTCCTACAATGAGCAGTTCTTC. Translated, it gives CASSLGAGPLSYNEQFF.